The 5 T cell receptor beta chains below all came from one sample that was sequenced in a study of blood T cell repertoires in COVID-19. TCRdb's table, derived via immunoSEQ multiplex PCR, lists solely in-frame clones and lacks some. The sample shows 100,000 or so clones, approximately 92% of them seen only once. Material: peripheral blood. Receptors originate from a woman aged 55-75 years with active COVID-19.

The chain has TRBV6-4 and TRBJ2-2; D ambiguous. Germline V lookup: CDR1 MRHNA, CDR2 SNTAGT. This CDR3 region has 13 residues. V lost 2 bases and J lost 3, with 4 bases in between. CDR3 sequence reads: CASSDQYTGELFF. The CDR3 DNA reads as TGTGCCAGCAGTGACCAGTACACCGGGGAGCTGTTTTTT.

The rearrangement joins TRBV7-3 to TRBJ2-2; D gene unclear. V was clipped by 3 bases and J by 4 bases, with 6 bases between them. The CDR3 sequence is 13 residues long. Germline V gene sequence: CDR1 SGHTA, CDR2 FQGTGA. In DNA form, the CDR3 reads TGTGCCAGCAGCTTGACACTCACCGGGGAGCTGTTTTTT. Protein: CASSLTLTGELFF.

This clone turned up a few times. J is TRBJ2-7 and V is TRBV4-3; TRBD1 is a possible D gene (5 bases). The CDR3 loop spans 16 amino acids. Trimming removed 0 bases at V and 4 bases at J, with 16 bases between. Germline assignment: CDR1 LGHNA and CDR2 YSLEER. DNA of the CDR3: TGCGCCAGCAGCCAAGAACTTGCCAAGCAGGGATACGAGCAGTACTTC. This encodes CASSQELAKQGYEQYF.

The chain is built from TRBV2 and TRBJ2-6; 8 bases line up with TRBD1. The CDR3 loop spans 19 amino acids. Germline CDR1 SNHLY, CDR2 FYNNEI. V lost 5 bases, J lost 0 bases, and 12 bases stayed unmatched. The CDR3 loop reads CASSTPGHRGSSGANVLTF. As DNA, the CDR3 is TGTGCCAGCAGTACCCCAGGGCACAGGGGGAGCTCTGGGGCCAACGTCCTGACTTTC.

This chain connects TRBV3-1 (or the pseudogene TRBV3-2) to TRBJ1-2; D perhaps matches TRBD1 (6 bases). In germline, CDR1 is LGHDT, CDR2 YNNKEL (reference sequence). The V end lost 4 bases, the J end lost 5 bases, and 11 bases lay between the germline ends. The CDR3 covers 13 residues. DNA for the CDR3: TGTGCCAGCAGCCGTCAGGGGTCGTATGGCTACACCTTC. Its protein is CASSRQGSYGYTF.